Presented here are 15 T cell receptor beta chains from one specimen sequenced in a study of shared clonotypes between healthy human individuals. TCRdb's table, derived via immunoSEQ multiplex PCR, lists solely in-frame clones and lacks some. The data hold a few million clones, with 85% to 95% observed a single time. Sequencing was performed on naive CD4+ T cells sorted from blood. The subset is: CD45RA+ positively selected. The receptors were sampled from a man aged 18 to 35 in good health.

This chain uses TRBV5-3 with TRBJ2-2; tentatively, D is TRBD1 (6 bases). TRBV5-3 is identified as an open reading frame with a role that is uncertain. The CDR3 totals 22 residues. V lost 5 bases to trimming and J lost 1 base, with 33 bases between them. CDR3 sequence: CARSTKLDRDTGEGMNTGELFF. CDR3 sequence (DNA): TGTGCCAGAAGTACGAAGCTGGACCGGGACACCGGAGAAGGGATGAACACCGGGGAGCTGTTTTTT.

As to this clone: The sample carries other DNA sequences with the same CDR3. CDR3 in DNA: TGTGCCAGCAGTTACCCCGGGTCTTACGAGCAGTACTTC. Translation gives CASSYPGSYEQYF. The chain combines TRBV6-5 with TRBJ2-7, with D uncertain. The germline CDR1 and CDR2 sequences are MNHEY and SVGAGI. V lost 2 bases and J 4 bases, leaving 9 bases between the germline ends. This CDR3 has 13 residues.

The chain combines TRBV7-3 with TRBJ2-3, with no clear D. The CDR3 is 14 residues long. V was pared by 2 bases and J by 4 bases, with 10 bases between. From germline, CDR1 is SGHTA and CDR2 FQGTGA. CDR3 sequence: CASSLSAGADTQYF. As DNA, the CDR3 is TGTGCCAGCAGCTTATCGGCAGGAGCAGATACGCAGTATTTT.

This CDR3 is CASRMDQGNYGYTF. CDR3 nucleotide sequence: TGTGCCAGCAGGATGGACCAGGGAAACTATGGCTACACCTTC. The rearrangement uses TRBV5-4 and TRBJ1-2, with a tentative D call TRBD1 (5 bases). Trimming cost V 5 bases and J 2 bases, with 13 bases left between them. The CDR3 contains 14 residues. The germline gives CDR1 SGHNT, CDR2 YYREEE (reference sequence).

V and J are TRBV30 and TRBJ2-2; TRBD2 agrees at 9 bases. V trimming: 0 bases; J trimming: 4 bases; junction bases outside the gene matches: 9. The CDR3 extends over 17 amino acids. CDR1 and CDR2 (germline): GTSNPN, SVGIG (reference sequence). CDR3 loop: CAWSVLAGGPFTGELFF. CDR3 in DNA: TGTGCCTGGAGTGTTTTGGCGGGAGGGCCTTTCACCGGGGAGCTGTTTTTT.

The sample holds one count of this clone. The rearrangement uses TRBV29-1 and TRBJ2-6; D possibly matches TRBD1 or TRBD2 (6 bases each). Trimming removed 0 bases from V and 0 bases from J, with 15 bases in between. This CDR3 region has 18 residues. Germline-derived CDR1 and CDR2 are SQVTM and ANQGSEA. The CDR3 bases are TGCAGCGTTGAAGATAATAGGGGGGCCCTCTCTGGGGCCAACGTCCTGACTTTC. Residues: CSVEDNRGALSGANVLTF.

This rearrangement joins TRBV5-6 to TRBJ1-3; TRBD1 matches at 7 bases. This CDR3 has 16 amino acids. The V segment lost 3 bases and the J segment 0 bases; nucleotides outside the gene matches: 6. Germline loops: CDR1 SGHDT, CDR2 YYEEEE. As DNA, the CDR3 is TGTGCCAGCAGCTCGACAGGGCCATTCTCTGGAAACACCATATATTTT. Translating it yields CASSSTGPFSGNTIYF.

V gene TRBV19 combines with J gene TRBJ1-6; D not certain. This CDR3 is 14 amino acids long. Germline V gene sequence: CDR1 LNHDA, CDR2 SQIVND (reference sequence). V was pared by 6 bases and J by 6 bases, with 12 bases between. CDR3 DNA: TGTGCCAGTAGCAACTCCGCAACTAATTCACCCCTCCACTTT. It specifies CASSNSATNSPLHF.

The rearrangement uses TRBV7-3 and TRBJ2-3; 7 bases match TRBD2. After removal of 2 bases from V and 3 bases from J, the junction contained 2 bases not matched to a gene. The CDR3 has 14 amino acids. Germline loops: CDR1 SGHTA, CDR2 FQGTGA. Written as DNA, the CDR3 is TGTGCCAGCAGCTTATTAGCGGGTACAGATACGCAGTATTTT. Protein: CASSLLAGTDTQYF.

The rearrangement joins TRBV15 to TRBJ1-6; D is ambiguous. The germline gives CDR1 LNHNV, CDR2 YYDKDF (reference sequence). The V gene lost 0 bases and the J gene lost 7 bases, with 10 bases spanning the gap. The CDR3 has 15 residues. CDR3 bases: TGTGCCACCAGCAGAGACAGGATCCCCAATTCACCCCTCCACTTT. Protein sequence: CATSRDRIPNSPLHF.

V usage is TRBV6-5 and J usage is TRBJ1-5; D perhaps matches TRBD1 (5 bases). This CDR3 is 14 amino acids long. Germline CDR1 and CDR2: MNHEY and SVGAGI. The V end lost 8 bases, the J end lost 4 bases, and 15 bases lay between the germline ends. The DNA of the CDR3 is TGTGCCAGCGGGCCGCAGGGAAAAAATCAGCCCCAGCATTTT. This sequence encodes CASGPQGKNQPQHF.

The CDR3 here is CASSLGGQGDTQYF. As DNA, the CDR3 is TGCGCCAGCAGCTTGGGGGGACAGGGGGATACGCAGTATTTT. The gene calls are TRBV5-1 and TRBJ2-3; 10 nucleotides align to TRBD1. Looked up from germline, CDR1 is SGHRS and CDR2 is YFSETQ. The V gene end was trimmed by 0 bases and the J gene end by 6 bases; junction bases not matched to a gene: 1. The CDR3 spans 14 residues.

The V call is TRBV19, the J call TRBJ1-2; possibly TRBD1 for D (6 bases). Germline CDR1 LNHDA, CDR2 SQIVND (reference sequence). The CDR3 runs 14 residues. V was clipped by 5 bases and J by 0 bases, with 10 bases between them. The CDR3 sequence is CASSHGGPNYGYTF. The CDR3 region has the DNA TGTGCCAGTAGTCATGGGGGGCCTAACTATGGCTACACCTTC.

The rearrangement joins TRBV5-1 to TRBJ2-2; no definite D call. The ends were cut back, 1 base at V and 3 bases at J, with 10 bases in the middle. This CDR3 has 15 amino acids. Germline lookup yields CDR1 SGHRS and CDR2 YFSETQ. The CDR3 DNA reads TGCGCCAGCAGCTTGTCGTCGGCCGACACCGGGGAGCTGTTTTTT. Translating gives CASSLSSADTGELFF.

This chain links TRBV7-6 with TRBJ2-1; D is unclear. Germline CDR1 reads SGHVS; CDR2 reads FNYEAQ. V was shortened by 1 base and J by 5 bases, with 12 bases between the two germline ends. CDR3 size: 15 residues. In DNA form, the CDR3 reads TGTGCCAGCAGCTTAGGCTCTGGCAGTCACAATGAGCAGTTCTTC. Its protein product is CASSLGSGSHNEQFF. Variable domain in full (rest from reference TRBV7-6 and TRBJ2-1): GAGVSQSPRYKVTKRGQDVALRCDPISGHVSLYWYRQALGQGPEFLTYFNYEAQQDKSGLPNDRFSAERPEGSISTLTIQRTEQRDSAMYRCASSLGSGSHNEQFFGPGTRLTVL.